Below, 15 T cell receptor beta chains from the same sample are listed, as sequenced in a study of blood T cell repertoires in COVID-19. Only in-frame clones appear in the TCRdb table, and some are missing; sequencing was by immunoSEQ multiplex PCR. The sample yields about 220,000 clones, 83% seen once. Sequencing was carried out using peripheral blood. These receptors were obtained from a woman aged 40 to 55 with active or convalescent COVID-19.

The J gene is TRBJ2-7, the V gene TRBV7-2; 8 bases fit TRBD1. The junction had 13 bases not matched to a gene; V was cut back by 8 bases and J by 4 bases. The CDR3 sequence is 15 residues long. The germline V gene encodes CDR1 SGHTA and CDR2 FQGNSA. The CDR3 here is CASGYPDRDKYEQYF. Written as DNA, the CDR3 is TGTGCCAGCGGGTACCCGGACAGGGATAAGTACGAGCAGTACTTC.

The chain has TRBV7-6 and TRBJ2-1; 9 bases line up with TRBD2. Germline CDR1 SGHVS, CDR2 FNYEAQ. After removal of 5 bases from V and 6 bases from J, the junction contained 8 bases not matched to a gene. This CDR3 has 15 amino acids. CDR3 loop: CASSLELAGFNEQFF. The CDR3 nucleotides read TGTGCCAGCAGCCTCGAGCTAGCGGGGTTCAATGAGCAGTTCTTC. The full variable domain, rest sourced from reference TRBV7-6 and TRBJ2-1, is GAGVSQSPRYKVTKRGQDVALRCDPISGHVSLYWYRQALGQGPEFLTYFNYEAQQDKSGLPNDRFSAERPEGSISTLTIQRTEQRDSAMYRCASSLELAGFNEQFFGPGTRLTVL.

The V call is TRBV10-3, the J call TRBJ1-3; D gene ambiguous. The CDR3 contains 16 residues. Germline assignment: CDR1 ENHRY and CDR2 SYGVKD. With 3 bases removed from V and 2 bases from J, the gap between germline ends came to 14 bases. The CDR3 loop reads CAISDYGDQPGNTIYF. CDR3 DNA: TGTGCCATCAGTGACTACGGAGACCAGCCTGGAAACACCATATATTTT.

This chain's CDR3 is CASSPPDRVPYSNQPQHF. The DNA of the CDR3 is TGTGCCAGCAGCCCCCCGGACAGGGTCCCATATAGCAATCAGCCCCAGCATTTT. This sequence joins TRBV21-1 and TRBJ1-5; the table gives TRBD1 as D, unverified against the DNA. TRBV21-1 is classified as a pseudogene. CDR3 length: 18 residues.

The chain joins TRBV7-8 to TRBJ2-2; 10 bases line up with TRBD2. CDR1 and CDR2 from the germline V gene are SGHVS and FQNEAQ. Trimming took 2 bases from V and 5 from J; bases not matched to a gene: 17. The CDR3 runs to 20 residues. The chain's CDR3 is CASSLFWGPSGGSGTGELFF. Written as DNA, the CDR3 is TGTGCCAGCAGCTTATTTTGGGGTCCTAGCGGGGGCTCGGGGACCGGGGAGCTGTTTTTT.

The chain links TRBV2 to TRBJ2-3; TRBD1 is a possible D gene (8 bases). Germline V CDR1 and CDR2: SNHLY, FYNNEI. The CDR3 extends over 14 amino acids. Trimming left V 7 bases short and J 1 base short, with 12 bases between. The CDR3 DNA is TGTGCCAGCAAAACAGGGGGGGGCACAGATACGCAGTATTTT. Translating it yields CASKTGGGTDTQYF.

The chain is built from TRBV19 and TRBJ1-5, with D unresolved. V was trimmed by 3 bases and J by 0 bases, leaving 12 bases between them. The CDR3 sequence is 16 residues long. CDR1 is LNHDA and CDR2 is SQIVND in the germline V gene (reference sequence). The CDR3 loop is CASSISGRNSNQPQHF. CDR3 nucleotide sequence: TGTGCCAGTAGTATTAGCGGCAGAAATAGCAATCAGCCCCAGCATTTT.

J is TRBJ1-2 and V is TRBV5-4, with D possibly matching TRBD1 (5 bases). Germline CDR1 is SGHNT and CDR2 is YYREEE (reference sequence). This CDR3 has 14 residues. Trimming shortened V by 0 bases and J by 4 bases, and 10 bases separated the two germline ends. CDR3 bases: TGTGCCAGCAGCTTGGTATCCAGGGCCTATGGCTACACCTTC. Its translation is CASSLVSRAYGYTF. The complete variable domain, with remaining parts taken from reference TRBV5-4 and TRBJ1-2, reads ETGVTQSPTHLIKTRGQQVTLRCSSQSGHNTVSWYQQALGQGPQFIFQYYREEENGRGNFPPRFSGLQFPNYSSELNVNALELDDSALYLCASSLVSRAYGYTFGSGTRLTVV.

This clone was counted a single time. The gene calls are TRBV6-1 and TRBJ1-1, with no clear D. There are 12 residues in the CDR3. Trimming removed 7 bases at V and 8 bases at J, with 14 bases between. Looked up from germline, CDR1 is MNHNS and CDR2 is SASEGT. The CDR3 is CASTIQREEAFF. CDR3 in DNA: TGTGCCAGCACTATCCAAAGAGAGGAAGCTTTCTTT.

This clone was observed a few times. This chain joins TRBV2 and TRBJ1-2, with 9 nucleotides matching TRBD1. Germline V gene data show CDR1 as SNHLY and CDR2 as FYNNEI. CDR3 length: 15 amino acids. Germline trimming cut 6 bases from V and 4 bases from J; bases unmatched to any gene: 9. CDR3 loop: CASRATGGWGYGYTF. Written as DNA, the CDR3 is TGTGCCAGCAGAGCAACAGGGGGCTGGGGCTATGGCTACACCTTC.

This chain joins TRBV15 and TRBJ1-2; perhaps TRBD1 as D (5 bases). V was cut by 0 bases and J by 11 bases, with 13 bases left in between. The CDR3 totals 13 residues. Germline CDR1 is LNHNV and CDR2 is YYDKDF (reference sequence). The CDR3 region is CATSRDLGGAYTF. The CDR3, as DNA: TGTGCCACCAGCAGAGATTTGGGCGGGGCGTACACCTTC.

This clone was seen only once. In DNA form, the CDR3 reads TGTGCCAGCAGCCCGGAAGGCGGACTTGGCTATGGCTACACCTTC. This encodes CASSPEGGLGYGYTF. This rearrangement joins TRBV11-3 to TRBJ1-2; D unresolved. CDR1 and CDR2 from the germline V gene are SGHNT and YENEEA. The V end lost 5 bases, the J end lost 4 bases, and 17 bases lay between the germline ends. The CDR3 runs 15 residues.

The chain links TRBV19 to TRBJ1-1; TRBD1 might be the D (5 bases). The germline V gene encodes CDR1 LNHDA and CDR2 SQIVND (reference sequence). V lost 1 base, J lost 8 bases, and 17 bases lay in between. The CDR3 consists of 15 residues. CDR3 coding DNA: TGTGCCAGTAGTATAGCCCCCGGTGTAGGACAAGAAGCTTTCTTT. This codes for CASSIAPGVGQEAFF.

This clone was detected only a few times. The V call is TRBV7-3, the J call TRBJ1-1; TRBD1 matches 7 bases. The CDR3 extends over 13 amino acids. Germline values: CDR1 SGHTA, CDR2 FQGTGA. Trimming took 4 bases from V and 3 from J; bases not matched to a gene: 2. CDR3 DNA sequence: TGTGCCAGCAGCTCAGGGGGGTACACTGAAGCTTTCTTT. The encoded protein is CASSSGGYTEAFF.

J is TRBJ1-2 and V is TRBV5-1; D gene unclear. The CDR3 has 16 amino acids. Germline loops: CDR1 SGHRS, CDR2 YFSETQ. Between the trimmed V and J ends, which lost 4 bases and 4 bases, there was a span of 20 bases. The CDR3: CASSLGISRMSYGYTF. CDR3 in DNA: TGCGCCAGCAGCCTCGGGATCAGCAGAATGAGCTATGGCTACACCTTC. Full variable domain (outside the CDR3, taken from reference TRBV5-1 and TRBJ1-2): KAGVTQTPRYLIKTRGQQVTLSCSPISGHRSVSWYQQTPGQGLQFLFEYFSETQRNKGNFPGRFSGRQFSNSRSEMNVSTLELGDSALYLCASSLGISRMSYGYTFGSGTRLTVV.